This TCR beta chain was profiled in a study of shared T cell receptors in the human thymus. V lost 3 bases and J lost 10, with 3 bases in between. This CDR3 is 9 amino acids long. Germline V gene lookup returns CDR1 DFQATT and CDR2 SNEGSKA (reference sequence). Here immunoSEQ multiplex PCR was the method, and the copy in TCRdb shows in-frame clones only, minus some. This sample has about 540,000 clones; approximately 80% occur once, and the top ten carry about 0.013%. These data are also associated with another study on human thymus T cells. This second study notes: Corrective heart surgery yielded the resections from which the thymus tissue came. Related research described strongly overlapping thymic repertoires in unrelated people.

The rearrangement joins TRBV20-1 to TRBJ1-4; no reliable D call. The receptor was derived from a boy in the first two years of life with a congenital heart defect. Sequencing was done on a sample of thymocytes. CDR3 coding DNA: TGCAGTGCTAGTCGAAAACTGTTTTTT. This sequence encodes CSASRKLFF.